A single T cell receptor beta chain is shown here with its context. Its antigen is currently unknown. The record originates from a study of cytomegalovirus exposure and HLA in healthy donors. Study outcomes and limitations: Being productive about 90% or about 30% of the time was typical of most TCR beta V segments in an earlier analysis.

The CDR3 loop spans 16 amino acids. J was trimmed by 0 bases and V by 6 bases; bases with no gene match: 10. Germline CDR1 SQVTM, CDR2 ANQGSEA. The primer mix had 60 Vbeta and 13 Jbeta primers. Some clones are missing from TCRdb's copy, which holds only in-frame ones; the method was immunoSEQ multiplex PCR. The sample records roughly 130,000 clones, 82% being singletons. The sample was PBMCs. The chain couples TRBV29-1 to TRBJ2-1; the match to TRBD2 covers 8 bases. The sequence was collected from a boy younger than 10 in good health and CMV-seronegative. In DNA, the CDR3 is TGCAGCGTACCAACGGGGGGGGGTGCCTCCTACAATGAGCAGTTCTTC. It encodes CSVPTGGGASYNEQFF.